These 9 T cell receptor beta chains originate from one sample sequenced in a study of post-analysis software for immune sequencing data. The TCR beta cDNA libraries carried unique molecular identifiers. TCRdb reprocessed the PCR reads with MiXCR, giving one entry per CDR3 protein. The sample has under 200,000 distinct CDR3 sequences; under 40% are singletons. The sequences come from blood, collected after autologous hematopoietic stem cell transplantation. The receptor set was obtained from a girl aged 5-17 years with multiple sclerosis.

The chain combines TRBV9 with TRBJ1-1; tentatively, D is TRBD1 (5 bases). The CDR3 length is 15 residues. Per the germline V gene, CDR1 is SGDLS and CDR2 is YYNGEE. Trimming cost V 7 bases and J 7 bases, with 23 bases left between them. The CDR3: CASGWEGGTPDEAFF. The DNA for the CDR3 is TGTGCCAGCGGATGGGAGGGCGGGACGCCTGATGAAGCTTTCTTT.

This clonotype was detected a few times. This chain links TRBV5-1 with TRBJ2-7; 7 positions match TRBD1. V was clipped by 4 bases and J by 2 bases; unmatched bases: 9. Germline V gene lookup returns CDR1 SGHRS and CDR2 YFSETQ. This CDR3 comprises 15 residues. CDR3 protein: CASSRPGQQAYEQYF. The CDR3 DNA reads as TGCGCCAGCAGCAGACCGGGACAGCAAGCCTACGAGCAGTACTTC.

This rearrangement joins TRBV3-1 to TRBJ2-4; D gene ambiguous. The CDR3 length is 14 residues. V was pared by 0 bases and J by 11 bases, with 14 bases between. The germline CDR1 and CDR2 sequences are LGHDT and YNNKEL (reference sequence). The DNA for the CDR3 is TGTGCCAGCAGCCAAGACCCCAGAAGGGCAGTTCAGTACTTC. Translation: CASSQDPRRAVQYF.

The chain is built from TRBV20-1 and TRBJ2-1, with D uncertain. V was clipped by 0 bases and J by 3 bases, with 18 bases between them. CDR1 and CDR2 from the germline V gene are DFQATT and SNEGSKA (reference sequence). The CDR3 consists of 17 residues. The CDR3 loop reads CSARDISGSAFYNEQFF. DNA for the CDR3: TGCAGTGCTAGAGATATATCGGGCTCCGCCTTCTACAATGAGCAGTTCTTC.

Turning to this clonotype: A much larger clone differs by one base, so this may be a read error. The chain uses TRBV6-2 or TRBV6-3 and TRBJ2-1; TRBD2 matches at 7 bases. V lost 4 bases and J lost 8; bases outside the gene matches: 5. This CDR3 contains 13 residues. The germline CDR1 and CDR2 sequences are MNHEY and SVGEGT. The CDR3 nucleotides read TGTGCCAGCAGTTGGGTAGCGGGCGATGAGCAGTTCTTC. It translates to CASSWVAGDEQFF.

In its sample, this clonotype was seen a few times. The chain has TRBV5-4 and TRBJ2-2; D is perhaps TRBD2 (5 bases). The CDR3 is 15 residues long. CDR1 and CDR2 (germline): SGHNT, YYREEE (reference sequence). V was trimmed by 0 bases and J by 6 bases, leaving 12 bases between them. The CDR3 loop reads CASSLEFTSSGELFF. The CDR3 coding sequence is TGTGCCAGCAGCTTGGAGTTCACTAGTTCCGGGGAGCTGTTTTTT.

To note about this clonotype: Relative to the germline gene, one junction end is altered; a read error may explain this. J is TRBJ2-3 and V is TRBV6-2 or TRBV6-3; D might be TRBD2 (5 bases). The CDR3 spans 15 residues. The germline gives CDR1 MNHEY, CDR2 SVGEGT. The DNA for the CDR3 is TGTGCTAGCAGGACTCTCTCAAGTAGCGCAGATACGCAGTATTTT. Translating gives CASRTLSSSADTQYF.

J is TRBJ2-7 and V is TRBV7-2; D uncertain. The germline gives CDR1 SGHTA, CDR2 FQGNSA. Trimming took off 3 bases at V and 0 bases at J, with 6 bases between the two ends. This CDR3 has 13 amino acids. In nucleotides, the CDR3 is TGTGCCAGCAGCTTCAGGAGCTCCTACGAGCAGTACTTC. It yields the protein CASSFRSSYEQYF.

In the case of this clonotype: Mismatch with germline at one junction end may stem from a read error. The CDR3 region has the DNA TGCAGTGCTGGAGATTGGGTCAGGGGAGGAGGCCTCTACGAGCAGTACTTC. It encodes CSAGDWVRGGGLYEQYF. The rearrangement uses TRBV20-1 and TRBJ2-7; D could derive from TRBD1 or TRBD2 (6 bases each). CDR3 length: 17 residues. CDR1 and CDR2 (germline): DFQATT, SNEGSKA (reference sequence).